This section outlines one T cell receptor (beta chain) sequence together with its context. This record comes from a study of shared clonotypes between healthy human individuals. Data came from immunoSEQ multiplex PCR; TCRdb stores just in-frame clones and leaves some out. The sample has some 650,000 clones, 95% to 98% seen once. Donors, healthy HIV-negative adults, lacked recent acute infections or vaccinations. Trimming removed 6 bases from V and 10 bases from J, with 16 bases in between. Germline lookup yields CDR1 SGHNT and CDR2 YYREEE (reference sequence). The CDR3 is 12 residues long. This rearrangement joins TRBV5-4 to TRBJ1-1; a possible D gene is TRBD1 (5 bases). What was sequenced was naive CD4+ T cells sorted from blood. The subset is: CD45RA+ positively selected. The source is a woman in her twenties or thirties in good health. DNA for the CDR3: TGTGCCAGCACCCCGGTAGGGGATGTAGCTTTCTTT. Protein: CASTPVGDVAFF.